The T cell receptor (beta chain) described here comes from a study of cytomegalovirus exposure and HLA in healthy donors (dated by TCRdb to between 2016 and 2019). Background on the whole study: An earlier analysis of approximately 550 of the donors reported 276 Gb of sequence data and 120 million or so unique TCR beta sequences from about 179 million T cells. A later genetic analysis used genome-wide SNP genotypes for about 65% of the 666 donors, treating that subset as a discovery cohort. The T cell repertoires of under 700 subjects were profiled by immunosequencing and related to cytomegalovirus serostatus. To predict cytomegalovirus infection status, the study brought together high-throughput TCR immunosequencing, statistical association of individual TCRs with disease status, and machine learning. Roughly 290 gigabases of sequencing data and around 88 million unique TCR sequences made up an early release that covered under 750 HLA-typed donors. In a later analysis, previously published TCR beta repertoires from 550 to 750 donors were re-analyzed and high-resolution HLA genotyping was added so that TCR occurrence patterns could be studied. Because of strong linkage in the cohort, roughly five DR-DQ haplotypes were treated as single units for association and clustering. HLA typing included class I and class II loci at four-digit resolution. The study aimed to test whether signatures of past pathogen exposure could be identified by cataloging public T cell receptors. Besides the first cohort of approximately 670 subjects, a separate validation cohort made up of roughly 120 different subjects was used. To decide whether each TCR beta V gene segment behaved as functional or pseudogenic, an earlier analysis of over 500 of the donors relied on high-throughput TCR beta sequencing. Rather than using new phenotypic data, the later analysis identified candidate immune exposures from TCR beta sequences and from how often those sequences occurred across donors. Every repertoire in the discovery cohort had been generated on one and the same sequencing platform. Among some 410 genotyped donors of the cohort, an average of approximately 240,000 unique TCR beta nucleotide sequences were sequenced per donor, roughly 20% of them non-productive. Typing coverage differed by locus: A, B, C, DRB1 and DQB1 were typed in roughly 620-630 donors, DQA1 in roughly 510, DPA1 in 600 to 610, and DPB1 in 400 to 490. Among the approximately 420 genotyped donors, about 83% belonged to the genetic ancestry cluster associated with self-reported Caucasian donors. Donor age, sex, ethnicity and CMV serostatus were compiled together with the repertoire data.

CDR1 is given as SGHNT and CDR2 as YYREEE, both from the germline V gene (reference sequence). The germline ends are 10 bases apart after V is trimmed by 2 bases and J by 5 bases. Its CDR3 holds 14 amino acids, cysteine through phenylalanine. The DNA shown is the 42-base CDR3, in frame from base 1. The cohort comprised 550 to 700 healthy bone marrow donors. All cohort members were sampled while nominally healthy, although unrecorded immune exposures were likely present. The donor tested CMV seronegative, placing the donor among the 350 or so seronegative members of the cohort. A peripheral blood sample was provided by each donor, and peripheral blood mononuclear cells were used for TCR beta sequencing. Genomic DNA extraction from the blood cell samples was performed with the Qiagen DNeasy Blood Extraction Kit. On the study overall, not on this receptor specifically: HLA typing was unavailable for some donors at each locus, so association tests used only the typed subset. In a later analysis, most CMV-associated TCR beta chains were found to appear HLA-restricted, with HLA associations seemingly driven largely by CMV exposure. While some public TCRs were present in many individuals, most TCR sequences turned up only very rarely across donors. In vitro tests confirmed that three of the cytomegalovirus-associated TCR beta chains recognize cytomegalovirus antigens. A group of highly shared sequence variants was considered likely to be a technical artifact of the sequencing pipeline. The study listed 150 to 200 TCR beta chains as associated with cytomegalovirus. A later analysis reported that several top co-occurrence clusters appeared linked to parvovirus B19, influenza, CMV and Epstein-Barr virus. Immune exposure information for the cohort was limited to CMV serostatus. Compared with the approximately 600-donor mean, donors in an Asian-associated ancestry cluster had fewer N-insertions in productive TCRs, according to a later genetic analysis. In a later analysis, HLA-associated TCR beta chains showed more clonal expansion and lower generation probabilities than non-associated chains that were equally common. Roughly uniform sequencing depth across donors was assumed in presence/absence analyses, although this assumption may not hold. In an earlier analysis of some 500 of the donors, most TCR beta V segments appeared in productive rearrangements about 90% or about 30% of the time, broadly matching IMGT annotations. The classifier was reported to diagnose cytomegalovirus status with high specificity and sensitivity in both the original cohort and the validation cohort. A later analysis associated roughly 17,000 TCR beta sequences with specific HLA alleles at a false discovery rate of 0.05. Because the 87-base-pair reads could not distinguish some IMGT-functional V segments, including TRBV6-2 and TRBV6-3, those segments were excluded. It was suggested by the authors that the approach could potentially be generalized to other disease states and immunological phenotypes. In a later analysis, TCR association rates were found to vary across HLA loci, with the most associated TCRs seen for DRB1 alleles and the fewest for HLA-C alleles. A further reported finding was that TCR beta sequences accurately predicted the HLA-A and HLA-B alleles for most subjects in the first cohort. Only TCR beta chains were sequenced in this cohort, and the absence of alpha or paired-chain data limited detectable features. Linkage disequilibrium might explain the correlated functional status among segregating V segments, but an unknown experimental factor could not be excluded. Strong co-occurrence of HLA alleles, especially DR and DQ, made assigning TCR associations to individual alleles difficult. A later genetic analysis associated a missense DCLRE1C variant with V-gene and J-gene trimming of TCR beta chains, and an independent cohort replicated the association. Seventeen rarely observed V segments, including chromosome 9 orphons, were excluded from the earlier analysis of some 590 of the donors because counts were too low.

The library was produced with the immunoSEQ multiplex PCR assay. For the multiplex PCR, a mixture combining 60 forward primers for TCR Vbeta segments and 13 reverse primers for TCR Jbeta segments was used. The CDR3 region of rearranged TCR beta genes was amplified from genomic DNA with a multiplex PCR assay. The amplified TCR beta libraries were sequenced on the Illumina HiSeq System as 87-base-pair reads. In the authors' own workflow: Across the 600 to 700 repertoires, a later analysis counted around 80 million unique TCR beta chains, approximately 12 million of which were shared by at least two donors. Raw reads were error-corrected and collapsed into unique sequences by a nearest-neighbor algorithm in which closely related sequences were merged to remove PCR and sequencing errors. CDR3 sequences were aligned to IMGT reference sequences to assign V, D and J gene segments. Each retained sequence needed at least a six-nucleotide match to both a V gene segment and a J gene segment. A rearrangement was called productive if the CDR3 had no stop codons and remained in frame with V and J, and every other rearrangement was called non-productive. CDR3 was defined according to IMGT convention as the region running from the second conserved V-encoded cysteine to the conserved J-encoded phenylalanine. The earlier analysis of 587 of the donors excluded sequences that lacked an unambiguous match to a single V gene segment. An earlier analysis of 587 of the donors called V segments functional above 56.7% productive rearrangements and segregating when the between-donor standard deviation exceeded 5%. To diagnose cytomegalovirus status from the catalog of TCR beta chain sequences, a statistical classification framework was built. In a later analysis, V and J genes were assigned by comparing TCR nucleotide sequences against IMGT/GENE-DB human TR gene sequences. In a later analysis, CDR3 sequences and most-parsimonious VDJ recombination scenarios were assigned using the TCRdist pipeline. In a later analysis, each TCR beta chain was defined by its CDR3 amino acid sequence together with its V-gene family, and reads without a unique V-gene family were excluded. A later analysis removed over 500 highly shared, low-generation-probability nucleotide sequences to deal with suspected cross-contamination and a sequencing artifact. In a later analysis, a clonal expansion index for each public chain was calculated from normalized within-repertoire ranks of inferred template counts. In a later analysis, generation probabilities were computed with a VDJ recombination model fitted to out-of-frame rearrangements, and the resulting probabilities were checked against IGoR. A later analysis scored TCR-TCR, TCR-HLA and TCR-CMV co-occurrence with hypergeometric tests, applying a repertoire-size bias correction to TCR pairs. In a later analysis, false discovery rates were estimated by permuting HLA or CMV assignments 20 times. In a later analysis, co-occurring TCRs were grouped with DBSCAN, and TCRdist sequence similarity was added when clustering was performed within HLA-allele-positive subsets. Co-occurrence clustering excluded repertoires with fewer than 30,000 or more than 120,000 public chains, plus five with anomalous nucleotide sharing. TCRdb's version of the immuneACCESS table is confined to in-frame rearrangements and falls short of the full clone set. An unresolved V gene accounts for under half of the shortfall where checked; the remainder is of unknown origin. V and J calls and clone size are as listed in that table; D and trimming were resolved from the DNA. This sample gives roughly 140,000 clones in total; 70% to 80% of them show up just once. The ten largest clonotypes hold 4.5% to 6% of the sample.

With respect to this clone: No antigen is known for it. No base quality information exists; no much larger clone differs at one position.

The chain couples TRBV5-4 to TRBJ1-4; the D segment cannot be called with confidence. The sample taken for sequencing was PBMCs. This sequence originates from a woman aged 45-65 years in good health and CMV-seronegative. The CDR3: CASSFGQRNEKLFF. The base sequence is TGTGCCAGCAGCTTTGGGCAGAGAAATGAAAAACTGTTTTTT.